The next 4 T cell receptor beta chains were all read from a single sample in a study of T cells in Graves' hyperthyroidism and ophthalmopathy. It was RNA transcripts that yielded the amplified TCR beta CDR3 regions. First-round RT-PCR with HTBI primers amplified the TCR CDR3 region. TCRdb used MiXCR to reprocess the multiplex PCR reads, holding one entry per CDR3 protein. The table shows hundreds of thousands of distinct CDR3 sequences, with just over 35% occurring only once. What was sequenced was blood. The source is a woman between 40 and 55 years old with Graves' hyperthyroidism.

The rearrangement links TRBV5-4 to TRBJ1-5, with D maybe TRBD1 (5 bases). There are 16 residues in the CDR3. Trimming stripped 4 bases from V and 0 bases from J, with 14 bases between. The germline gives CDR1 SGHNT, CDR2 YYREEE (reference sequence). The CDR3 sequence is CASSVGGRGSNQPQHF. The CDR3 coding sequence is TGTGCCAGCAGCGTGGGGGGGAGGGGTAGCAATCAGCCCCAGCATTTT.

The sample holds a few counts of this clonotype. The chain joins TRBV29-1 to TRBJ2-3, with unresolved D. The CDR3 length is 12 residues. The germline V gene encodes CDR1 SQVTM and CDR2 ANQGSEA. Trimming took off 4 bases at V and 6 bases at J, with 11 bases between the two ends. CDR3 coding DNA: TGCAGCGTTGGCGTCGTTGGGGATACGCAGTATTTT. The encoded protein is CSVGVVGDTQYF.

This clonotype was detected only a few times. The chain couples TRBV7-8 to TRBJ2-3; D is unclear. Trimming shortened V by 6 bases and J by 0 bases, and 13 bases separated the two germline ends. CDR3 size: 15 residues. Germline CDR1 and CDR2: SGHVS and FQNEAQ. The CDR3, as DNA: TGTGCCAGCAGAGAGAGCTGGGCTAGCACAGATACGCAGTATTTT. Protein: CASRESWASTDTQYF.

Only a few counts were recorded for this clonotype. The chain couples TRBV6-5 to TRBJ1-1, with D perhaps matching TRBD1 (6 bases). Germline lookup yields CDR1 MNHEY and CDR2 SVGAGI. Between the trimmed V and J ends, which lost 0 bases and 10 bases, there was a span of 12 bases. The CDR3 totals 13 residues. The CDR3 DNA sequence: TGTGCCAGCAGTTACTCCCATGGGGGGCGAGCTTTCTTT. Translated, it gives CASSYSHGGRAFF.